Presented here are 26 T cell receptor beta chains from one specimen sequenced in a study of blood T cell repertoires in COVID-19. Assay: immunoSEQ multiplex PCR; the TCRdb copy retains only in-frame clones and omits some. The sample comprises some 230,000 clones, about 79% of which are singletons, and approximately 1.4% rests with the top ten. Material for sequencing was PBMCs or T cells enriched from blood (not recorded which). The receptors derive from a middle-aged woman with acute COVID-19.

The rearrangement joins TRBV7-9 to TRBJ2-7; 10 nucleotides agree with TRBD2. The CDR3 covers 19 residues. CDR1 SEHNR and CDR2 FQNEAQ come from the germline V gene (reference sequence). V was pared by 7 bases and J by 0 bases, with 18 bases of the junction left unmatched. The CDR3 region is CASTPQQGNPSGSSYEQYF. CDR3 nucleotides: TGTGCCAGCACTCCGCAACAGGGAAACCCTAGCGGGAGCTCCTACGAGCAGTACTTC. Complete variable domain (other parts from reference TRBV7-9 and TRBJ2-7): DTGVSQNPRHKITKRGQNVTFRCDPISEHNRLYWYRQTLGQGPEFLTYFQNEAQLEKSRLLSDRFSAERPKGSFSTLEIQRTEQGDSAMYLCASTPQQGNPSGSSYEQYFGPGTRLTVT.

The chain employs TRBV6-1 and TRBJ1-2, with 9 bases fitting TRBD1. V lost 3 bases to trimming and J lost 0 bases; unmatched junction nucleotides: 11. The CDR3 consists of 18 residues. Germline lookup yields CDR1 MNHNS and CDR2 SASEGT. The DNA for the CDR3 is TGTGCCAGCAGTGACCCGAGATTGGACAGGGGCGCTAACTATGGCTACACCTTC. It encodes CASSDPRLDRGANYGYTF.

Written as DNA, the CDR3 is TGTGCCAGCTCACCTTCAGGACAGGTCTATGGCTACACCTTC. Protein: CASSPSGQVYGYTF. The rearrangement joins TRBV18 to TRBJ1-2, with TRBD1 matching 7 bases. The junction had 5 bases not matched to a gene; V was cut back by 3 bases and J by 4 bases. Germline lookup yields CDR1 KGHSH and CDR2 LQKENI. The CDR3 totals 14 residues.

The chain uses TRBV7-3 and TRBJ2-1; 7 bases are shared with TRBD1. Germline V gene data show CDR1 as SGHTA and CDR2 as FQGTGA. The CDR3 totals 15 residues. The trim removed 3 bases at V and 8 bases at J, leaving 10 bases unmatched. The CDR3 reads CASSFIPTGVHEQFF. In DNA, the CDR3 is TGTGCCAGCAGCTTCATCCCCACAGGGGTACATGAGCAGTTCTTC.

The chain recombines TRBV5-8 with TRBJ1-2; maybe TRBD1 (5 bases). Germline V gives CDR1 SGHTS, CDR2 YDEGEE. The germline V and J ends were trimmed by 3 bases and 8 bases, with 20 bases remaining between them. This CDR3 region has 15 residues. The CDR3 region has the DNA TGTGCCAGCAGCTCACCGGGACTCCTAATGAGGGGCTACACCTTC. Its protein is CASSSPGLLMRGYTF. Using reference TRBV5-8 and TRBJ1-2 for the parts outside the CDR3, the full variable domain is EAGVTQSPTHLIKTRGQQATLRCSPISGHTSVYWYQQALGLGLQFLLWYDEGEERNRGNFPPRFSGRQFPNYSSELNVNALELEDSALYLCASSSPGLLMRGYTFGSGTRLTVV.

The chain is built from TRBV10-2 and TRBJ1-3, with D possibly matching TRBD1 (5 bases). V was clipped by 2 bases and J by 4 bases, with 12 bases between them. The CDR3 length is 15 residues. Germline V gene lookup returns CDR1 WSHSY and CDR2 SAAADI. The CDR3, as DNA: TGCGCCAGCAGTGAGAGCGGGACTGGAGGAAACACCATATATTTT. It translates to CASSESGTGGNTIYF.

A few counts support this clone. The chain combines TRBV9 with TRBJ1-5, with TRBD1 matching over 7 bases. With V trimmed by 4 bases and J by 5 bases, 3 bases remained unmatched. CDR3 length equals 13 residues. Germline lookup yields CDR1 SGDLS and CDR2 YYNGEE. The CDR3 loop reads CASSTQGDQPQHF. The CDR3 DNA is TGTGCCAGCAGCACTCAGGGGGATCAGCCCCAGCATTTT.

This clone appeared a single time. The chain has TRBV2 and TRBJ2-3; no firm D call. The V end was cut by 6 bases, the J end by 4 bases, with 5 bases between. CDR3 length: 11 amino acids. Germline lookup yields CDR1 SNHLY and CDR2 FYNNEI. The CDR3 coding sequence is TGTGCCAGCAGACGAGCAGATACGCAGTATTTT. Its translation: CASRRADTQYF.

As to this clone: Other DNA sequences in the sample encode the same CDR3. The chain links TRBV28 to TRBJ2-1; 12 bases match TRBD2. The V gene's germline CDR1 is MDHEN and CDR2 SYDVKM. Germline trimming cut 4 bases from V and 4 bases from J; bases unmatched to any gene: 2. The CDR3 runs 15 residues. CDR3 in DNA: TGTGCCAGCAGTTCTCTAGCGGGAGGGTACAATGAGCAGTTCTTC. Protein: CASSSLAGGYNEQFF.

The chain recombines TRBV7-7 with TRBJ2-5; 8 bases agree with TRBD2. The CDR3 length is 15 residues. With V trimmed by 3 bases and J by 1 base, 4 bases remained unmatched. The V gene's germline CDR1 is SSHAT and CDR2 FNYEAQ (reference sequence). CDR3 loop: CASSFAGGGQETQYF. DNA for the CDR3: TGTGCCAGCAGCTTCGCCGGGGGGGGCCAAGAGACCCAGTACTTC.

The chain has TRBV5-6 and TRBJ1-1; possibly TRBD1 for D (5 bases). The germline gives CDR1 SGHDT, CDR2 YYEEEE. With 4 bases removed from V and 4 bases from J, the gap between germline ends came to 20 bases. CDR3 length: 16 residues. As DNA, the CDR3 is TGTGCCAGCAGCCCCCTACGGGGGGTCCGGCCCACTGAAGCTTTCTTT. Amino acid sequence: CASSPLRGVRPTEAFF.

V usage is TRBV24-1 and J usage is TRBJ2-1, with 7 bases aligning to TRBD1. Germline assignment: CDR1 KGHDR and CDR2 SFDVKD. This CDR3 has 16 residues. The trim removed 1 base at V and 4 bases at J, leaving 6 bases unmatched. The DNA of the CDR3 is TGTGCCACCAGTGATTTCCGGGACAGCATTTACAATGAGCAGTTCTTC. Its translation: CATSDFRDSIYNEQFF.

The genes are TRBV3-1 (or the pseudogene TRBV3-2) and TRBJ1-2, with D possibly being TRBD1 (6 bases). Germline CDR1 reads LGHDT; CDR2 reads YNNKEL (reference sequence). CDR3 length equals 16 residues. V lost 0 bases to trimming and J lost 7 bases, with 18 bases between them. The CDR3 DNA is TGTGCCAGCAGCCAAGATAGGGGAAGCAGGGGCGGTGGCTACACCTTC. Amino acid sequence: CASSQDRGSRGGGYTF.

This sequence joins TRBV27 and TRBJ2-1, with TRBD2 matching over 11 bases. After removal of 6 bases from V and 8 bases from J, the junction contained 6 bases not matched to a gene. Germline values: CDR1 MNHEY, CDR2 SMNVEV (reference sequence). The CDR3 is 14 residues long. The CDR3 nucleotides are TGTGCCAGCAGCGTCACTAGCGGGAGTTATGAGCAGTTCTTC. Translating it yields CASSVTSGSYEQFF.

This clone showed up many times. This chain joins TRBV4-3 and TRBJ1-5; a weak D match, TRBD1 (5 bases). Germline-derived CDR1 and CDR2 are LGHNA and YSLEER. The CDR3 is made up of 15 amino acids. V gave up 4 bases and J gave up 1 base, with 11 bases separating them. CDR3 in amino acids: CASSLGRGSNQPQHF. The CDR3 bases are TGCGCCAGCAGCCTTGGTCGGGGGAGCAATCAGCCCCAGCATTTT.

Only one count was recorded for this clone. The genes are TRBV6-5 and TRBJ1-2; D is undetermined. The CDR3 totals 15 residues. Trimming cost V 6 bases and J 2 bases, with 16 bases left between them. In germline, CDR1 is MNHEY, CDR2 SVGAGI. Here the CDR3 reads CASRGGGMKNYGYTF. CDR3 sequence (DNA): TGTGCCAGCAGGGGTGGCGGAATGAAGAACTATGGCTACACCTTC.

The V call is TRBV28, the J call TRBJ1-5; 8 nucleotides align to TRBD1. J gave up 1 base and V 3 bases, and 2 bases lay outside the gene matches. CDR3 length equals 15 residues. In germline, CDR1 is MDHEN, CDR2 SYDVKM. This CDR3 is CASSLGQVSNQPQHF. The CDR3 nucleotides read TGTGCCAGCAGTTTGGGACAGGTGAGCAATCAGCCCCAGCATTTT.

This chain connects TRBV7-3 to TRBJ1-2; 10 bases line up with TRBD1. J gave up 4 bases and V 5 bases, and 16 bases lay outside the gene matches. The germline V gene encodes CDR1 SGHTA and CDR2 FQGTGA. The CDR3 loop spans 18 amino acids. The CDR3 protein is CASSRPRATGGSFYGYTF. CDR3 nucleotide sequence: TGTGCCAGCAGCCGCCCCCGGGCGACAGGGGGCTCGTTCTATGGCTACACCTTC.

V and J are TRBV3-1 (or the pseudogene TRBV3-2) and TRBJ2-4; 7 bases fit TRBD1. The CDR3 loop spans 15 amino acids. V trimming: 4 bases; J trimming: 7 bases; junction bases outside the gene matches: 10. Germline V lookup: CDR1 LGHDT, CDR2 YNNKEL (reference sequence). CDR3 region: CASSRLGTEGNIQYF. Written as DNA, the CDR3 is TGTGCCAGCAGCCGCCTAGGGACAGAGGGGAACATTCAGTACTTC.

The gene calls are TRBV5-1 and TRBJ1-1; D gene unclear. The CDR3 extends over 16 amino acids. Deletions cut 0 bases from V and 0 bases from J, with 12 bases between. In germline, CDR1 is SGHRS, CDR2 YFSETQ. In DNA form, the CDR3 reads TGCGCCAGCAGCTTGGGAACAGTACCCGTGAACACTGAAGCTTTCTTT. Its protein is CASSLGTVPVNTEAFF.

The chain is built from TRBV7-3 and TRBJ2-1, with TRBD2 identical over 8 bases. The V segment lost 4 bases and the J segment 2 bases; nucleotides outside the gene matches: 7. CDR1 SGHTA and CDR2 FQGTGA come from the germline V gene. The CDR3 is made up of 16 amino acids. The CDR3 region is CASSSFAGGPYNEQFF. In DNA, the CDR3 is TGTGCCAGCAGCTCCTTCGCGGGGGGTCCCTACAATGAGCAGTTCTTC. The full variable domain, rest sourced from reference TRBV7-3 and TRBJ2-1, is GAGVSQTPSNKVTEKGKYVELRCDPISGHTALYWYRQSLGQGPEFLIYFQGTGAADDSGLPNDRFFAVRPEGSVSTLKIQRTERGDSAVYLCASSSFAGGPYNEQFFGPGTRLTVL.

The chain is built from TRBV10-2 and TRBJ2-1; D gene uncertain. This CDR3 is built from 13 residues. Germline values: CDR1 WSHSY, CDR2 SAAADI. The ends were cut back, 4 bases at V and 0 bases at J, with 4 bases in the middle. The CDR3, as DNA: TGCGCCAGCAGTGCGGGCTCCTACAATGAGCAGTTCTTC. Its translation: CASSAGSYNEQFF.

This chain links TRBV2 with TRBJ1-6; 7 bases fit TRBD1. The V and J ends lost 7 bases and 10 bases, in that order; junction bases with no gene match: 10. The CDR3 contains 14 residues. Germline assignment: CDR1 SNHLY and CDR2 FYNNEI. CDR3 sequence reads: CASTNGQVSSPLHF. CDR3 in DNA: TGTGCCAGCACCAACGGACAGGTATCCTCACCCCTCCACTTT.

This sequence joins TRBV5-1 and TRBJ2-2, with 7 bases identical to TRBD2. This CDR3 spans 16 amino acids. Germline CDR1 is SGHRS and CDR2 is YFSETQ. Trimming at V came to 1 base and at J to 3 bases, leaving 6 bases not matched to a gene. The CDR3 protein is CASSLSGRADTGELFF. The CDR3 DNA is TGCGCCAGCAGCTTGTCAGGGAGGGCGGACACCGGGGAGCTGTTTTTT. The whole variable domain, remainder taken from reference TRBV5-1 and TRBJ2-2, is KAGVTQTPRYLIKTRGQQVTLSCSPISGHRSVSWYQQTPGQGLQFLFEYFSETQRNKGNFPGRFSGRQFSNSRSEMNVSTLELGDSALYLCASSLSGRADTGELFFGEGSRLTVL.

V and J are TRBV11-1 and TRBJ1-6; D gene ambiguous. This CDR3 is 15 amino acids long. V dropped 1 base and J dropped 5 bases, with 9 bases sitting between them. The V gene's germline CDR1 is SGHAT and CDR2 FQDESV (reference sequence). In DNA, the CDR3 is TGTGCCAGCAGCTTAGAACCAGGAAATAATTCACCCCTCCACTTT. It translates to CASSLEPGNNSPLHF.

This clone was detected only a few times. The gene calls are TRBV18 and TRBJ1-2; 7 bases line up with TRBD1. This CDR3 has 13 amino acids. The ends lost 6 bases at V and 7 bases at J; junction bases unmatched: 8. The V gene's germline CDR1 is KGHSH and CDR2 LQKENI. CDR3 nucleotide sequence: TGTGCCAGCTCGCCCCGGGACAGAATTGGCTACACCTTC. This sequence encodes CASSPRDRIGYTF.